The rows below give T cell receptor beta chains drawn from one sample of a study of shared clonotypes between healthy human individuals. The repertoire was sequenced with immunoSEQ multiplex PCR; TCRdb's copy has only in-frame clones and lacks some. The sample holds about 2.4 million clones, approximately 93% seen once. Sequencing used naive CD4+ T cells from PBMCs. The receptors originated from a man in his late teens or twenties in good health. Some clones in this sample may be carry-over from other donors' samples. The CDR3 runs from the conserved cysteine through the conserved F or W. The D gene is left open where the match is weak. Clone size appears in some rows only: once, few, many, or a class for an expanded clone.

v_call	d_call	clone_size	j_call	cdr3_aa	cdr3_nt
TRBV6-6	NA	NA	TRBJ1-1	CATTDRMNTEAFF	TGTGCCACTACCGACAGGATGAACACTGAAGCTTTCTTT
TRBV19	TRBD1	NA	TRBJ1-5	CASHRDSSNQPQHF	TGTGCCAGTCACCGGGACAGCTCCAATCAGCCCCAGCATTTT
TRBV5-1	NA	NA	TRBJ2-7	CASSLAQALHEQYF	TGCGCCAGCAGCTTGGCTCAGGCCCTCCACGAGCAGTACTTC
TRBV6-1	NA	NA	TRBJ1-4	CASSARGAEKLFF	TGTGCCAGCAGTGCAAGGGGGGCGGAAAAACTGTTTTTT
TRBV4-1	TRBD1	NA	TRBJ2-7	CASSLAGGLDEQYF	TGCGCCAGCAGCTTGGCAGGGGGCCTCGACGAGCAGTACTTC
TRBV5-4	NA	NA	TRBJ2-5	CASSFKGTRETQYF	TGTGCCAGCAGCTTTAAGGGGACGAGGGAGACCCAGTACTTC
TRBV10-3	TRBD1	once	TRBJ1-2	CATNPGQAYYGYTF	TGTGCCACCAATCCGGGACAGGCTTACTATGGCTACACCTTC
TRBV6-1	NA	once	TRBJ2-5	CASSPPPTRETQYF	TGTGCCAGCAGTCCGCCACCGACCAGGGAGACCCAGTACTTC
TRBV7-9	NA	NA	TRBJ1-2	CASSSSYYGYTF	TGTGCCAGCAGCTCAAGCTACTATGGCTACACCTTC
TRBV10-3	TRBD1	NA	TRBJ2-7	CAISIATGGYEQYF	TGTGCCATCAGCATAGCGACAGGGGGCTACGAGCAGTACTTC
TRBV19	NA	NA	TRBJ1-4	CASSIGPAGGTEKLFF	TGTGCCAGTAGTATCGGGCCCGCCGGGGGTACTGAAAAACTGTTTTTT
TRBV5-4	NA	NA	TRBJ2-7	CASSGRDGPYEQYF	TGTGCCAGCAGCGGGCGGGACGGACCGTACGAGCAGTACTTC
TRBV30	NA	NA	TRBJ2-1	CAWSVRTNEQFF	TGTGCCTGGAGTGTACGGACCAATGAGCAGTTCTTC
TRBV6-1	NA	once	TRBJ2-1	CASSESGRNEQFF	TGTGCCAGCAGTGAGAGCGGGCGAAATGAGCAGTTCTTC